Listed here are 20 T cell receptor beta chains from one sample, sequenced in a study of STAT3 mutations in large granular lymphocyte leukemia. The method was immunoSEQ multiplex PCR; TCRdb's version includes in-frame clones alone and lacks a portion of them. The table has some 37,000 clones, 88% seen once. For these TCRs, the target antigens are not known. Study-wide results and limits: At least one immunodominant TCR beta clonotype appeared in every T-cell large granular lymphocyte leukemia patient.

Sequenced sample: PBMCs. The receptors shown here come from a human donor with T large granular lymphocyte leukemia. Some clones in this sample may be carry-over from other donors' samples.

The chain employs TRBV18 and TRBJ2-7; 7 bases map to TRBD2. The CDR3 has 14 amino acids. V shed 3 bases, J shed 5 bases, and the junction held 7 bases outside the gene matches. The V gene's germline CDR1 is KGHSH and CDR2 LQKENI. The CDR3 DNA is TGTGCCAGCTCACCGGGAGGGGCGCGACACGAGCAGTACTTC. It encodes CASSPGGARHEQYF.

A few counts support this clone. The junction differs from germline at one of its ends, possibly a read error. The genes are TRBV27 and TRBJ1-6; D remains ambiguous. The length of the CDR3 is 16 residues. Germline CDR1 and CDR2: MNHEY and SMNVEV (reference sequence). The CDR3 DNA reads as TGTGCCAGCAGCTTATCGGCAGACTCATATAATTCACCCCTCCACTTT. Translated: CASSLSADSYNSPLHF.

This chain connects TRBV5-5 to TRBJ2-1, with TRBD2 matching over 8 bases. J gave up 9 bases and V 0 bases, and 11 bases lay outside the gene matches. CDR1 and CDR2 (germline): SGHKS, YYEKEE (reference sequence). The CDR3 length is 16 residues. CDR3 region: CASSLVGGALAGEQFF. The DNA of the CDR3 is TGTGCCAGCAGCTTGGTCGGGGGGGCGTTAGCCGGTGAGCAGTTCTTC.

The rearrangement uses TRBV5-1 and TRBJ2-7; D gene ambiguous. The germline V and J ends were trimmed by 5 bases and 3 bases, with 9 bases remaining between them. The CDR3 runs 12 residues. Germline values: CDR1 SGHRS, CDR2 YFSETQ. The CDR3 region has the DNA TGCGCCAGCAGTAAAGGAGACTACGAGCAGTACTTC. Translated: CASSKGDYEQYF.

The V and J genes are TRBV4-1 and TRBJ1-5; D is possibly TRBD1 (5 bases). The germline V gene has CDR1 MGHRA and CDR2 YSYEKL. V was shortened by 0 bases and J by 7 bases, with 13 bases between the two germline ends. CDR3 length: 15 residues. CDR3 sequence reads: CASSQDRVPGQPQHF. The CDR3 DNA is TGCGCCAGCAGCCAAGATCGGGTCCCAGGGCAGCCCCAGCATTTT.

Written as DNA, the CDR3 is TGTGCCAGCAGCTCCGACGGAGGGAGTAAGGGGAATTCACCCCTCCACTTT. It yields the protein CASSSDGGSKGNSPLHF. The chain recombines TRBV27 with TRBJ1-6; perhaps TRBD1 as D (5 bases). V dropped 6 bases and J dropped 7 bases, with 22 bases sitting between them. Germline V CDR1 and CDR2: MNHEY, SMNVEV (reference sequence). This CDR3 spans 17 amino acids.

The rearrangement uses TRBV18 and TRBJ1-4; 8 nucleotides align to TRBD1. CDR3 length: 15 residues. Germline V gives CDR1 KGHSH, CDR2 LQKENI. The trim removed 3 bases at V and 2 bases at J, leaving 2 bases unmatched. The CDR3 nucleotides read TGTGCCAGCTCACCTCGGACAGGGACTAATGAAAAACTGTTTTTT. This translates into CASSPRTGTNEKLFF.

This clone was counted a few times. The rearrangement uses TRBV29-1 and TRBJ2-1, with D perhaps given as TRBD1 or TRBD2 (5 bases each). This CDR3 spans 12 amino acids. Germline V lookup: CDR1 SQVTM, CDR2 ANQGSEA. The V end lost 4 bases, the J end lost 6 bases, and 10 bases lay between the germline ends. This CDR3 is CSVAGTPNEQFF. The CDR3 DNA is TGCAGCGTTGCCGGGACCCCCAATGAGCAGTTCTTC.

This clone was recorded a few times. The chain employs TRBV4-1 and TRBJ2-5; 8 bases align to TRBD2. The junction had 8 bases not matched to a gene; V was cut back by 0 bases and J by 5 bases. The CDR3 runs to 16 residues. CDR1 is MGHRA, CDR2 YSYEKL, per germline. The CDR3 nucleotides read TGCGCCAGCAGCCAAGATCTTGGGCGGGGGGCCGAGACCCAGTACTTC. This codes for CASSQDLGRGAETQYF.

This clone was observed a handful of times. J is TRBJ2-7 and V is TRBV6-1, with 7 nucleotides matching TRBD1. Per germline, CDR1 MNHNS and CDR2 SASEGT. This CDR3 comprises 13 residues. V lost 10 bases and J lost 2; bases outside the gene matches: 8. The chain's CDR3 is CATSQGTAYEQYF. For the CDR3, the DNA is TGTGCCACTTCCCAAGGGACAGCCTACGAGCAGTACTTC.

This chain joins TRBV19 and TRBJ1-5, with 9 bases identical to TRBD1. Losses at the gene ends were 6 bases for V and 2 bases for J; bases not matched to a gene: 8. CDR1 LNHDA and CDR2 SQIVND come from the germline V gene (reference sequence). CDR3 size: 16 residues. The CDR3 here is CASRNLRDRGNQPQHF. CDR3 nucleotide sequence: TGTGCCAGTAGAAACCTTCGGGACAGGGGCAATCAGCCCCAGCATTTT. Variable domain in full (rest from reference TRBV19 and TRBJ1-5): DGGITQSPKYLFRKEGQNVTLSCEQNLNHDAMYWYRQDPGQGLRLIYYSQIVNDFQKGDIAEGYSVSREKKESFPLTVTSAQKNPTAFYLCASRNLRDRGNQPQHFGDGTRLSIL.

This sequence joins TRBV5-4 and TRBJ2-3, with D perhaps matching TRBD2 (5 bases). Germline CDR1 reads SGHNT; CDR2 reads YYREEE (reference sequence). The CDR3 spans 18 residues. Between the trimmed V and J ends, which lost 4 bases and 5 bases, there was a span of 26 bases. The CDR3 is CASSPGKPGRSTGDTQYF. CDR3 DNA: TGTGCCAGCAGCCCCGGGAAGCCGGGTCGGTCCACCGGAGATACGCAGTATTTT.

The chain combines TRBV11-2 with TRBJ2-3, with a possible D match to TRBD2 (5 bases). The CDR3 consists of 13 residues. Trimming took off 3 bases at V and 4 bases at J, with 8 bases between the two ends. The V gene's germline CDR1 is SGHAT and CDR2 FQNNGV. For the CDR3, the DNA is TGTGCCAGCAGCTTCGGGCGGGCAGATACGCAGTATTTT. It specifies CASSFGRADTQYF.

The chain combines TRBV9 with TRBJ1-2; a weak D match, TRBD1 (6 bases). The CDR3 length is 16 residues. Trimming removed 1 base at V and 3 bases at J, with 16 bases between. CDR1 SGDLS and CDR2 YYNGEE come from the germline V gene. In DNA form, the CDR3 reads TGTGCCAGCAGCGTAACCGGGGGGCAGTTGGACTATGGCTACACCTTC. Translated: CASSVTGGQLDYGYTF.

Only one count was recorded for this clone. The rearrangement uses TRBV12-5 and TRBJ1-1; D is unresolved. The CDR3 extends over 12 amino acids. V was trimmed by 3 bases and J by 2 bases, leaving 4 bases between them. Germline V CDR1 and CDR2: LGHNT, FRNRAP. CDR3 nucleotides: TGTGCTAGTGGTTTCTCTAACACTGAAGCTTTCTTT. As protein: CASGFSNTEAFF.

CDR3 sequence (DNA): TGTGCCAGCAGTTTCCAGGGGGCGGACGAGCAGTACTTC. As protein: CASSFQGADEQYF. The chain carries TRBV28 and TRBJ2-7, with TRBD1 identical over 8 bases. Germline V gene lookup returns CDR1 MDHEN and CDR2 SYDVKM. The CDR3 is made up of 13 amino acids. The trim removed 3 bases at V and 5 bases at J, leaving 3 bases unmatched.

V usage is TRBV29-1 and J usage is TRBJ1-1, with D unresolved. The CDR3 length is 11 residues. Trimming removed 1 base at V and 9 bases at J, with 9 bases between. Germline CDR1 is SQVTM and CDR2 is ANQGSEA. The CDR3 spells CSVEGGRKAFF. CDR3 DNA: TGCAGCGTTGAAGGCGGCAGGAAAGCTTTCTTT.

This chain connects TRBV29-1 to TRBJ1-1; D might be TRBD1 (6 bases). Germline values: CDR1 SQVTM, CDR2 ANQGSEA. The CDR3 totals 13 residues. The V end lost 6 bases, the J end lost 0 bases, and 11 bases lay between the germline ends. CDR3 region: CSVAGQMNTEAFF. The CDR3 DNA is TGCAGCGTGGCCGGACAGATGAACACTGAAGCTTTCTTT. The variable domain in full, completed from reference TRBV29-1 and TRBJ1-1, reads SAVISQKPSRDICQRGTSLTIQCQVDSQVTMMFWYRQQPGQSLTLIATANQGSEATYESGFVIDKFPISRPNLTFSTLTVSNMSPEDSSIYLCSVAGQMNTEAFFGQGTRLTVV.

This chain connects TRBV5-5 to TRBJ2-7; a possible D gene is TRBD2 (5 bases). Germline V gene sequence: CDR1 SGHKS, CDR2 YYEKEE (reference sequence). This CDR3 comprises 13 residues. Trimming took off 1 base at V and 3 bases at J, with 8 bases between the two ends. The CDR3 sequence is CASSLQRHYEQYF. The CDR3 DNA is TGTGCCAGCAGCTTGCAGCGGCACTACGAGCAGTACTTC.

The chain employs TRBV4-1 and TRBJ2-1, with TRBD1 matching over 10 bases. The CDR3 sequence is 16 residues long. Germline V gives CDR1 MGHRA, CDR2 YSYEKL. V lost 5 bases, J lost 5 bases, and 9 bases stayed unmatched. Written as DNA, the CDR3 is TGCGCCAGCAGCACGAGTCCGGGACAGGGGAACAATGAGCAGTTCTTC. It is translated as CASSTSPGQGNNEQFF.